This TCR beta chain is from a study of regulatory T cells in long-lasting Graves disease. In this sample, this clonotype turned up many times. V lost 2 bases to trimming and J lost 6 bases, with 12 bases between them. There are 13 residues in the CDR3. Germline CDR1 reads SGHRS; CDR2 reads YFSETQ. CDR3-region Arm-PCR and iRepertoire HTBI primers produced the TCR beta libraries. Each CDR3 protein is one row after TCRdb ran MiXCR on the multiplex PCR reads. The profile shows a few hundred thousand distinct CDR3 sequences, 15% to 20% of them singletons. Time point specified: newly diagnosed GD, antithyroid drugs for less than 3 months. Making the TCR library involved RNA that had been extracted from PBMCs. This sample was shared with a second study, whose subject was T cells in Graves' hyperthyroidism and ophthalmopathy.

The material sequenced was peripheral blood mononuclear cells (PBMCs), taken at new diagnosis, from a patient treated with antithyroid drugs. The TCR was taken from a woman in her late teens or twenties with Graves disease. The rearrangement joins TRBV5-1 to TRBJ2-7; D is perhaps TRBD1 (5 bases). For the CDR3, the DNA is TGCGCCAGCAGCTTTGGGGCCTCAACCGAGCAGTACTTC. It encodes CASSFGASTEQYF.